The 20 T cell receptor beta chains given below trace back to one sample, sequenced in a study of blood T cell repertoires in COVID-19. Assay: immunoSEQ multiplex PCR; the TCRdb copy retains only in-frame clones and omits some. Of some 180,000 clones in the sample, roughly 73% were seen once. Sequenced input: peripheral blood. The receptor source for this set is a woman older than 75 with active or convalescent COVID-19.

This clone was recorded only once. The rearrangement links TRBV27 to TRBJ1-5, with 8 bases lining up with TRBD1. This CDR3 has 14 amino acids. Germline V lookup: CDR1 MNHEY, CDR2 SMNVEV (reference sequence). V lost 5 bases and J lost 8; bases outside the gene matches: 8. In nucleotides, the CDR3 is TGTGCCAGCAGTCCTAGGACAGGGCAGGAGCCCCAGCATTTT. Protein: CASSPRTGQEPQHF.

V is TRBV7-9 and J is TRBJ2-7, with D possibly matching TRBD2 (6 bases). The germline CDR1 and CDR2 sequences are SEHNR and FQNEAQ (reference sequence). The CDR3 covers 15 residues. The germline V and J ends were trimmed by 7 bases and 5 bases, with 21 bases remaining between them. This chain's CDR3 is CASTQLGEGRHEQYF. The CDR3 DNA reads TGTGCCAGCACCCAACTGGGAGAGGGGAGGCACGAGCAGTACTTC.

J is TRBJ2-5 and V is TRBV3-1 (or the pseudogene TRBV3-2); D not certain. This CDR3 is 13 amino acids long. Trimming removed 4 bases at V and 2 bases at J, with 8 bases between. The germline CDR1 and CDR2 sequences are LGHDT and YNNKEL (reference sequence). CDR3 in amino acids: CASSRSRQETQYF. The DNA for the CDR3 is TGTGCCAGCAGCCGGTCTAGACAAGAGACCCAGTACTTC.

The J gene is TRBJ1-1, the V gene TRBV4-3; the D is unclear. CDR3 length: 14 amino acids. The germline gives CDR1 LGHNA, CDR2 YSLEER. With 2 bases removed from V and 4 bases from J, the gap between germline ends came to 11 bases. CDR3 nucleotides: TGCGCCAGCAGCCAACGGGGTGCATTCACTGAAGCTTTCTTT. This gives the protein CASSQRGAFTEAFF.

This clone was picked up one time. The chain employs TRBV6-5 and TRBJ2-5, with 13 bases aligning to TRBD2. The J segment lost 7 bases and the V segment lost 7 bases, leaving 9 bases of the junction unmatched. The length of the CDR3 is 15 residues. CDR1 is MNHEY, CDR2 SVGAGI, per germline. CDR3 sequence: CASTYTSGGGGTQYF. The CDR3 DNA is TGTGCCAGCACCTATACTAGCGGGGGGGGAGGGACCCAGTACTTC.

This clone has only one observation. V gene TRBV10-3 combines with J gene TRBJ1-4; D gene uncertain. V was clipped by 6 bases and J by 1 base, with 9 bases between them. The CDR3 covers 14 residues. Germline-derived CDR1 and CDR2 are ENHRY and SYGVKD. The CDR3 loop reads CAISPSGTNEKLFF. Here the CDR3 DNA reads TGTGCCATCAGCCCCTCCGGAACTAATGAAAAACTGTTTTTT.

The rearrangement joins TRBV3-1 (or the pseudogene TRBV3-2) to TRBJ1-3; TRBD1 matches 7 bases. The V gene end was trimmed by 6 bases and the J gene end by 2 bases; junction bases not matched to a gene: 7. CDR3 length equals 15 residues. Germline assignment: CDR1 LGHDT and CDR2 YNNKEL (reference sequence). Here the CDR3 reads CASRLDRDPGNTIYF. CDR3 DNA sequence: TGTGCCAGCAGGCTTGACAGGGACCCTGGAAACACCATATATTTT.

The chain links TRBV18 to TRBJ2-5; no clear D. V was trimmed by 3 bases and J by 5 bases, leaving 10 bases between them. Germline V CDR1 and CDR2: KGHSH, LQKENI. This CDR3 is 13 amino acids long. In DNA, the CDR3 is TGTGCCAGCTCACCCTCCGTTTTCGAGACCCAGTACTTC. Its protein product is CASSPSVFETQYF.

The chain couples TRBV4-3 to TRBJ2-7; TRBD2 aligns across 11 bases. Germline assignment: CDR1 LGHNA and CDR2 YSLEER. After removal of 0 bases from V and 2 bases from J, the junction contained 12 bases not matched to a gene. This CDR3 is 19 amino acids long. CDR3: CASSQDLDRGLAETYEQYF. The DNA of the CDR3 is TGCGCCAGCAGCCAAGATCTTGATCGGGGACTAGCGGAGACCTACGAGCAGTACTTC.

This clone was counted a few times. CDR3 coding DNA: TGCGCCAGCAGCCAAGATCTGCGCTACGAGCAGTACTTC. Translation: CASSQDLRYEQYF. The chain has TRBV4-3 and TRBJ2-7, with D uncertain. Per the germline V gene, CDR1 is LGHNA and CDR2 is YSLEER. V lost 0 bases and J 3 bases, leaving 6 bases between the germline ends. The CDR3 runs 13 residues.

This clone has a handful of counts. The chain couples TRBV18 to TRBJ1-4, with 7 bases matching TRBD1. Germline CDR1 KGHSH, CDR2 LQKENI. Trimming at V came to 3 bases and at J to 6 bases, leaving 1 base not matched to a gene. The CDR3 spans 13 residues. The CDR3 sequence is CASSPGQYEKLFF. The CDR3 DNA reads as TGTGCCAGCTCACCGGGACAGTATGAAAAACTGTTTTTT. Complete variable domain (other parts from reference TRBV18 and TRBJ1-4): NAGVMQNPRHLVRRRGQEARLRCSPMKGHSHVYWYRQLPEEGLKFMVYLQKENIIDESGMPKERFSAEFPKEGPSILRIQQVVRGDSAAYFCASSPGQYEKLFFGSGTQLSVL.

The chain combines TRBV27 with TRBJ1-1; 7 bases align to TRBD1. V dropped 5 bases and J dropped 4; count of bases not matched to a gene: 7. There are 14 residues in the CDR3. Germline loops: CDR1 MNHEY, CDR2 SMNVEV (reference sequence). This CDR3 reads CASSLEGAVTEAFF. The CDR3 DNA sequence: TGTGCCAGCAGTCTGGAGGGGGCGGTCACTGAAGCTTTCTTT.

This clone has just a few counts. One end of the junction does not line up with germline, which may come from a read error. The rearrangement links TRBV29-1 to TRBJ2-3; 10 nucleotides line up with TRBD1. CDR1 and CDR2 (germline): SQVTM, ANQGSEA. The CDR3 is 14 amino acids. CDR3 nucleotides: TGCAGCATTGATCCGGGACAGGGGACAGATACGCAGTATTTT. Translation gives CSIDPGQGTDTQYF.

V usage is TRBV25-1 and J usage is TRBJ1-1; D is unresolved. Germline CDR1 MGHDK, CDR2 SYGVNS. This CDR3 comprises 12 residues. The V end was cut by 7 bases, the J end by 1 base, with 7 bases between. The CDR3 DNA follows: TGTGCCAGCATGAGAGGGAACACTGAAGCTTTCTTT. It is translated as CASMRGNTEAFF.

This rearrangement joins TRBV5-1 to TRBJ1-1; a possible D gene is TRBD1 (5 bases). From germline, CDR1 is SGHRS and CDR2 YFSETQ. There are 15 residues in the CDR3. V dropped 0 bases and J dropped 0 bases, with 9 bases sitting between them. CDR3 sequence: CASSLGGALNTEAFF. As DNA, the CDR3 is TGCGCCAGCAGCTTGGGCGGGGCCTTGAACACTGAAGCTTTCTTT.

J is TRBJ1-2 and V is TRBV5-4; 7 bases line up with TRBD1. The length of the CDR3 is 15 residues. CDR1 and CDR2 (germline): SGHNT, YYREEE (reference sequence). V lost 0 bases to trimming and J lost 4 bases; unmatched junction nucleotides: 6. CDR3 amino acids: CASSLARDSSYGYTF. The CDR3 DNA is TGTGCCAGCAGCTTGGCCCGGGACAGCTCCTATGGCTACACCTTC.

The chain uses TRBV2 and TRBJ2-1; 13 bases are a match to TRBD2. Germline CDR1 reads SNHLY; CDR2 reads FYNNEI. The CDR3 runs to 15 residues. V was clipped by 6 bases and J by 7 bases; unmatched bases: 6. The CDR3 nucleotides read TGTGCCAGCAGGATACTAGCGGGGGGGCAGAATGAGCAGTTCTTC. This encodes CASRILAGGQNEQFF.

This chain joins TRBV7-8 and TRBJ1-2; TRBD1 might be the D (6 bases). CDR1 is SGHVS and CDR2 is FQNEAQ in the germline V gene. Trimming left V 5 bases short and J 7 bases short, with 17 bases between. The CDR3 contains 14 residues. CDR3 in DNA: TGTGCCAGCAGCCTAACACAGGGTGTAAGTGGCTACACCTTC. Its translation is CASSLTQGVSGYTF.

The V call is TRBV2, the J call TRBJ2-2; D might be TRBD1 (5 bases). Germline CDR1 and CDR2: SNHLY and FYNNEI. Trimming removed 1 base at V and 4 bases at J, with 7 bases between. This CDR3 region has 14 residues. The chain's CDR3 is CASSEDRSTGELFF. The CDR3 nucleotides are TGTGCCAGCAGTGAAGACAGGAGCACCGGGGAGCTGTTTTTT.

The V and J genes are TRBV28 and TRBJ1-2; TRBD1 aligns across 8 bases. This CDR3 has 15 amino acids. The V gene end was trimmed by 6 bases and the J gene end by 6 bases; junction bases not matched to a gene: 12. The V gene's germline CDR1 is MDHEN and CDR2 SYDVKM. The CDR3 DNA sequence: TGTGCCAGCAGCCCAAACGCCGGGACAGGAAATGGCTACACCTTC. Its translation: CASSPNAGTGNGYTF.